Given below is one T cell receptor (beta chain) in context. The target antigen is unknown. Profiled with immunoSEQ multiplex PCR; TCRdb holds only in-frame clones, not every one. The table includes 20,000 to 25,000 clones, 81% detected once. There are 15 residues in the CDR3. J gave up 4 bases and V 5 bases, and 9 bases lay outside the gene matches. CDR1 MRHNA and CDR2 SNTAGT come from the germline V gene. These data come from a study of OX40 agonist ivuxolimab in advanced cancers. About the research overall: Patients received ivuxolimab, an agonistic anti-OX40 (CD134) antibody. Partial responses occurred in Three dose-escalation patients, one with hepatocellular carcinoma and two with cutaneous melanoma.

Whole-study findings and limits: There was clonal expansion of CD4+ and CD8+ blood T cells by week 6 at 0.1 to 3.0 mg/kg. Part of the nonresponder group also had normalized T-cell clonal expansion that was low.

The sequences come from CD4+ or CD8+ T cells sorted from blood, collected in a trial of the OX40 agonist ivuxolimab. The TCR originated in an adult with an advanced solid tumor such as melanoma, head and neck, liver or kidney cancer. This chain links TRBV6-4 with TRBJ2-5, with 8 bases identical to TRBD1. CDR3 in DNA: TGTGCCAGCAGTTACACAGGGGGGATCTTAGAGACCCAGTACTTC. This gives the protein CASSYTGGILETQYF.